This T cell receptor beta chain was sequenced in a study of CD8+ T cells in alopecia areata (dated by TCRdb to the late 2010s). Regarding the complete study: Skin from C3H/HeJ donors with spontaneous alopecia (roughly 6-12 months old) was grafted onto female C3H/HeJ recipients aged about 7-10 weeks. Scalp clonality was compared among normal scalp (n=4), patchy alopecia areata scalp (n=8), and alopecia totalis/universalis scalp (n=8). The RNA source kit depended on sample type: the PAXgene miRNA kit for fixed scalp, the miRNeasy kit for PBMCs, and the RNeasy kit for mouse skin. Amplification of TCRbeta CDR3 regions was done by immunoSEQ multiplex PCR using 35 Vbeta forward primers and 13 Jbeta reverse primers. Scalp tissue and sorted CD4+ and CD8+ peripheral blood T cells from patchy and totalis/universalis alopecia areata patients and from healthy controls were covered by human TCRbeta sequencing. To study T cell clonal expansion in alopecia areata, the researchers applied high-throughput TCRbeta sequencing to both the C3H/HeJ mouse model and human patients. The paper as a whole reports these results and caveats: Compared with mice, TCR sequences shared between patients were less clear, possibly partly because of HLA diversity across the patient population. Unlike mouse skin, where gammadelta T cells dominate, normal human skin contains resident alphabeta T cells that get sequenced too, which complicates analysis of the scalp TCR repertoire. Compared with normal scalp, lesional scalp, particularly in alopecia totalis/universalis, had higher clonality and more expanded CD8+ clones, which suggests antigenic drive.

Cells from mouse cutaneous lymph nodes were pooled, stained for CD4, CD8alpha, NKG2D, NKG2ACE and other markers, and then sorted on a BD Influx. This clone was seen only a few times. Its binding antigen is unknown. Gene names and germline sequences here are the mouse ones. The CDR3 is cut off 4 residues early in the read; its end comes from the germline J gene. Library creation used the immunoSEQ multiplex PCR assay. For TCR sequencing, RNA was extracted from every sample and reverse transcribed into cDNA to serve as template. First-strand cDNA was synthesized with SuperScript III using a 2:1 mix of oligo-dT and random hexamers. Amplification bias was assessed with a synthetic immune receptor repertoire, and residual bias was removed computationally. Libraries were sequenced on Illumina HiSeq using 60 bp reads that covered the CDR3 and were read from J toward V. The authors' pipeline ran thus. Raw reads were preprocessed to remove errors, and CDR3 was defined by IMGT conventions from the conserved cysteine to phenylalanine. Clonality was computed as 1 minus the Shannon entropy, with the entropy normalized by log2 of the number of productive unique TCRs. Whether each scalp clone was CD4 or CD8 was inferred by checking scalp TCRbeta sequences against the CD4 and CD8 repertoires from sorted blood. Imported from immuneACCESS, the table was reduced by TCRdb to in-frame sequences with V and J called. These copies leave out some clones; in studies compared against another copy, an unresolved V gene accounts for under half, and the cause of the remainder is not known. That table furnishes V, J and clone size, whereas the DNA furnished D and trimming. For this sample, about 270,000 clones are listed, none of them singletons. More than 1% of the sample belongs to the ten largest clones.

From the cysteine through the phenylalanine, the CDR3 covers 13 amino acids. The 27 bases shown cover part of the CDR3, and their frame starts at base 1. Trimming at the junction amounts to 0 bases on V and 3 bases on J, and the germline ends lie 8 bases apart. In the germline V gene, CDR1 corresponds to GKSSPN and CDR2 to SITVG. Here the chain combines TRBV31 and TRBJ1-2; a weak D assignment points to TRBD1 (5 bases agree). This receptor was identified in a C3H/HeJ mouse with alopecia areata. Members of this strain share the MHC haplotype H2-k. The sample comprised CD4+ T cells sorted from a lymph node. The covered CDR3 bases are TGTGCCTGGAGTCTAGGGGAGGACTCC. Its translation is CAWSLGEDS. The entire CDR3 protein is CAWSLGEDSDYTF.